This TCR beta chain was obtained from a study of T cell responses to AZD1222 COVID-19 vaccine. Study-level results: The study found Spike-specific TCR breadth and depth rose after two AZD1222 doses. Spike-spanning, vaccine-associated CD4 TCRs were dominant at 160-218 and 743-854. Baseline serostatus was positive in only six AZD1222 recipients.

Germline V gives CDR1 SGHVS, CDR2 FQNEAQ. The CDR3 covers 14 residues. The V end lost 5 bases, the J end lost 1 base, and 11 bases lay between the germline ends. Note on this clone: Antigen: not known.

Assay used: immunoSEQ multiplex PCR; TCRdb lists only in-frame clones, some missing. The table includes about 88,000 clones, roughly 89% detected once. The source is an adult who received the AZD1222 COVID-19 vaccine. The chain has TRBV7-8 and TRBJ1-1; a weak D match, TRBD1 (5 bases). Sequences were derived from peripheral blood, sampled 28 days after the second AZD1222 dose. CDR3 amino acids: CASSLGTSNTEAFF. In DNA, the CDR3 is TGTGCCAGCAGCCTAGGGACTTCGAACACTGAAGCTTTCTTT. Filled out from reference TRBV7-8 and TRBJ1-1, the complete variable domain reads GAGVSQSPRYKVAKRGQDVALRCDPISGHVSLFWYQQALGQGPEFLTYFQNEAQLDKSGLPSDRFFAERPEGSVSTLKIQRTQQEDSAVYLCASSLGTSNTEAFFGQGTRLTVV.